This T cell receptor (beta chain) stems from a study of T cell responses to AZD1222 COVID-19 vaccine. As for the study in general: Timing groups of about 4 and about 12 weeks for second doses were pooled.

Notes on the study in general: Clonal diversity was possibly underestimated, and white British individuals and females predominated among donors. Unmutated variant regions reportedly attract nearly half of all spike-specific TCRs. Spike-specific TCR depth and breadth grew after two AZD1222 doses.

Data came from immunoSEQ multiplex PCR; TCRdb stores just in-frame clones and leaves some out. Of 90,000 to 120,000 clones in the sample, around 89% were seen once. Concerning this clone itself: Its antigen is not identified.

This TCR was recovered from an adult in good health. The sample in question was peripheral blood, obtained on day 0 of AZD1222 vaccination.

For the CDR3, the DNA is TGTGCCAGCAGTTTAATTGACAGCTTGGATGAGCAGTTCTTC. Encoded protein: CASSLIDSLDEQFF. This rearrangement joins TRBV27 to TRBJ2-1; the D gene is possibly TRBD1 (5 bases). CDR1 is MNHEY and CDR2 is SMNVEV in the germline V gene (reference sequence). V was shortened by 2 bases and J by 8 bases, with 13 bases between the two germline ends. CDR3 length: 14 amino acids.